Listed here are 7 T cell receptor beta chains from one sample, sequenced in a study of yellow fever vaccine responses in identical twins. MiXCR was run by TCRdb on the RT-PCR reads, yielding one entry per CDR3 protein. The sample yields over a thousand distinct CDR3 sequences, about four fifths seen once. The material sequenced was T cells from blood (PBMCs), unsorted or a sorted subset (not recorded which), taken before or after yellow fever vaccination (not recorded which). These receptors all come from a woman aged 18-29 years who received the yellow fever vaccine.

The J gene is TRBJ2-5, the V gene TRBV27; 7 positions match TRBD1. Germline CDR1 reads MNHEY; CDR2 reads SMNVEV (reference sequence). V dropped 5 bases and J dropped 5; count of bases not matched to a gene: 5. The CDR3 totals 13 residues. The CDR3 DNA reads TGTGCCAGCAGTACAGGGGTTCAGGAGACCCAGTACTTC. Translation: CASSTGVQETQYF.

This clonotype has only a few counts. The chain is built from TRBV5-1 and TRBJ1-2; maybe TRBD1 (5 bases). The CDR3 is 14 amino acids. V lost 1 base and J lost 6, with 13 bases in between. From germline, CDR1 is SGHRS and CDR2 YFSETQ. The CDR3, as DNA: TGCGCCAGCAGCTTGCGGGGGAGCGGGGATGGCTACACCTTC. Translated: CASSLRGSGDGYTF.

The rearrangement joins TRBV11-1 to TRBJ2-3; 8 bases align to TRBD2. CDR3 length: 15 amino acids. V lost 5 bases to trimming and J lost 2 bases; unmatched junction nucleotides: 6. The germline gives CDR1 SGHAT, CDR2 FQDESV (reference sequence). CDR3 in amino acids: CASSHRGGPTDTQYF. The CDR3 nucleotides are TGTGCCAGCAGCCATCGCGGGGGGCCCACAGATACGCAGTATTTT.

The chain joins TRBV4-1 to TRBJ1-2; TRBD1 aligns across 10 bases. The J segment lost 4 bases and the V segment lost 1 base, leaving 3 bases of the junction unmatched. The CDR3 extends over 15 amino acids. The germline V gene has CDR1 MGHRA and CDR2 YSYEKL. CDR3 sequence reads: CASSQVGTGVYGYTF. CDR3 DNA: TGCGCCAGCAGCCAAGTGGGGACAGGGGTCTATGGCTACACCTTC.

V and J are TRBV20-1 and TRBJ1-2; 7 bases map to TRBD1. V gave up 0 bases and J gave up 4 bases; unmatched junction bases: 8. The V gene's germline CDR1 is DFQATT and CDR2 SNEGSKA (reference sequence). The CDR3 is 15 residues long. CDR3 in DNA: TGCAGTGCTAGAGAAGGCTCCCGGACAGGCTATGGCTACACCTTC. It is translated as CSAREGSRTGYGYTF.

The V call is TRBV6-2 or TRBV6-3, the J call TRBJ2-7; TRBD1 matches 10 bases. V gave up 6 bases and J gave up 6 bases; unmatched junction bases: 11. The CDR3 loop spans 15 amino acids. The germline V gene encodes CDR1 MNHEY and CDR2 SVGEGT. The CDR3 region has the DNA TGTGCCAGCAGCCAGACAGGGGGCGAAGTGGGCGAGCAGTACTTC. Translating it yields CASSQTGGEVGEQYF.

J is TRBJ1-4 and V is TRBV20-1, with unresolved D. Looked up from germline, CDR1 is DFQATT and CDR2 is SNEGSKA (reference sequence). The CDR3 is made up of 11 amino acids. The V end lost 0 bases, the J end lost 6 bases, and 2 bases lay between the germline ends. CDR3 bases: TGCAGTGCTAGAGATTATGAAAAACTGTTTTTT. This codes for CSARDYEKLFF.